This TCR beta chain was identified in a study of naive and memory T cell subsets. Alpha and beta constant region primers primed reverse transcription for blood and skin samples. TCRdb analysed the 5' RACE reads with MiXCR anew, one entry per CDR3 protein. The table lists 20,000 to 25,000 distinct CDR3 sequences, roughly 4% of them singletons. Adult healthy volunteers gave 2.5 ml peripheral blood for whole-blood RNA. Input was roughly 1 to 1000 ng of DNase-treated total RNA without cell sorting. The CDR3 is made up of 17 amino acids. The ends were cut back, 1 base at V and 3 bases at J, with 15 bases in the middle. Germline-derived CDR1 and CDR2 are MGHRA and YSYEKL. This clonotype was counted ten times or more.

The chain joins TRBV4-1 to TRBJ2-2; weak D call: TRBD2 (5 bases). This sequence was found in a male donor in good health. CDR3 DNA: TGCGCCAGCAGCCAAGTGGTAGAACGGGGTTACACCGGGGAGCTGTTTTTT. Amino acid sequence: CASSQVVERGYTGELFF.